What follows are 18 T cell receptor beta chains derived from one specimen sequenced in a study of blood T cell repertoires in COVID-19. Assay: immunoSEQ multiplex PCR; the TCRdb copy retains only in-frame clones and omits some. The sample yields about 140,000 clones, 75% to 90% seen once. The sample taken for sequencing was PBMCs or T cells enriched from blood (not recorded which). The receptors were sampled from a man aged 55-75 years who had recovered from COVID-19.

The V call is TRBV7-8, the J call TRBJ1-1, with 10 bases that match TRBD1. The ends lost 5 bases at V and 3 bases at J; junction bases unmatched: 9. Germline V lookup: CDR1 SGHVS, CDR2 FQNEAQ. This CDR3 is built from 16 residues. The chain's CDR3 is CASSPRDRGWDTEAFF. The CDR3 region has the DNA TGTGCCAGCAGCCCACGGGACAGGGGATGGGACACTGAAGCTTTCTTT.

This chain uses TRBV5-4 with TRBJ2-7, with TRBD1 identical over 9 bases. The V and J ends lost 1 base and 5 bases, in that order; junction bases with no gene match: 4. CDR1 and CDR2 from the germline V gene are SGHNT and YYREEE (reference sequence). CDR3 length: 14 residues. CDR3 region: CASSLRDRAHEQYF. CDR3 DNA: TGTGCCAGCAGCTTGCGGGACAGGGCCCACGAGCAGTACTTC.

The chain couples TRBV2 to TRBJ1-4; a weak D match, TRBD1 (5 bases). The CDR3 covers 14 residues. V was clipped by 4 bases and J by 8 bases, with 14 bases between them. Germline CDR1 SNHLY, CDR2 FYNNEI. The CDR3: CASSAGQKGEKLFF. CDR3 nucleotide sequence: TGTGCCAGCAGTGCAGGGCAGAAGGGAGAAAAACTGTTTTTT.

The chain has TRBV4-1 and TRBJ2-5; 8 bases fit TRBD1. V shed 4 bases, J shed 3 bases, and the junction held 4 bases outside the gene matches. The CDR3 consists of 14 residues. Germline lookup yields CDR1 MGHRA and CDR2 YSYEKL. CDR3 sequence: CASSRVQGEETQYF. In DNA, the CDR3 is TGCGCCAGCAGCCGCGTACAGGGGGAAGAGACCCAGTACTTC.

CDR3: CASSLSQGNSPLHF. CDR3 coding DNA: TGCGCCAGCAGCTTGTCTCAGGGTAATTCACCCCTCCACTTT. This chain joins TRBV5-1 and TRBJ1-6, with D perhaps TRBD1 (5 bases). With 1 base removed from V and 6 bases from J, the gap between germline ends came to 8 bases. The V gene's germline CDR1 is SGHRS and CDR2 YFSETQ. CDR3 length: 14 amino acids.

This clone turned up a few times. V is TRBV18 and J is TRBJ1-1; D perhaps matches TRBD1 (6 bases). This CDR3 is built from 13 residues. V dropped 5 bases and J dropped 4 bases, with 11 bases sitting between them. Germline-derived CDR1 and CDR2 are KGHSH and LQKENI. The CDR3 protein is CASSGGWGTEAFF. DNA for the CDR3: TGTGCCAGCTCAGGGGGCTGGGGCACTGAAGCTTTCTTT.

J is TRBJ1-2 and V is TRBV28; TRBD1 might be the D (6 bases). With 3 bases removed from V and 0 bases from J, the gap between germline ends came to 17 bases. This CDR3 is 17 amino acids long. Germline CDR1 and CDR2: MDHEN and SYDVKM. For the CDR3, the DNA is TGTGCCAGCAGTTTCTTCTCAGGGGCTCCAGCTAACTATGGCTACACCTTC. It encodes CASSFFSGAPANYGYTF.

This chain joins TRBV7-3 and TRBJ2-6; D may be TRBD2 (5 bases). V was trimmed by 2 bases and J by 0 bases, leaving 17 bases between them. The germline V gene encodes CDR1 SGHTA and CDR2 FQGTGA. This CDR3 contains 19 residues. CDR3 sequence: CASSLLGSGVGSGANVLTF. The CDR3 bases are TGTGCCAGCAGCTTATTAGGATCCGGGGTTGGCTCTGGGGCCAACGTCCTGACTTTC.

Only one count was recorded for this clone. The V call is TRBV27, the J call TRBJ2-3; TRBD1 matches at 8 bases. CDR1 MNHEY and CDR2 SMNVEV come from the germline V gene (reference sequence). This CDR3 has 14 residues. V shed 5 bases and J 2 bases; nucleotides not matched to a gene: 3. CDR3 region: CASSETGDTDTQYF. In nucleotides, the CDR3 is TGTGCCAGCAGTGAGACAGGGGACACAGATACGCAGTATTTT.

V usage is TRBV28 and J usage is TRBJ1-2, with 10 bases aligning to TRBD1. After removal of 8 bases from V and 4 bases from J, the junction contained 7 bases not matched to a gene. In germline, CDR1 is MDHEN, CDR2 SYDVKM. The CDR3 runs to 14 residues. Here the CDR3 DNA reads TGTGCCAGCTTGGTGGGGACAGGGGTCTATGGCTACACCTTC. This codes for CASLVGTGVYGYTF.

The rearrangement joins TRBV11-2 to TRBJ1-1; D might be TRBD1 (6 bases). From germline, CDR1 is SGHAT and CDR2 FQNNGV. This CDR3 is 12 amino acids long. Deletions cut 1 base from V and 7 bases from J, with 7 bases between. CDR3 amino acids: CASSLGGGEAFF. The CDR3 DNA sequence: TGTGCCAGCAGCTTAGGAGGGGGTGAAGCTTTCTTT.

This sequence joins TRBV24-1 and TRBJ1-4, with TRBD1 matching over 8 bases. The CDR3 has 16 residues. J lost 2 bases, V lost 3 bases, and 4 bases had no gene match. Germline CDR1 reads KGHDR; CDR2 reads SFDVKD. This CDR3 is CATSDTRTGTNEKLFF. The CDR3 DNA reads TGTGCCACCAGTGATACTCGGACAGGGACTAATGAAAAACTGTTTTTT.

The chain's CDR3 is CASSPGQGRIGELFF. As DNA, the CDR3 is TGTGCCAGCTCACCGGGACAGGGGAGGATCGGGGAGCTGTTTTTT. The V and J genes are TRBV18 and TRBJ2-2, with 10 bases fitting TRBD1. Looked up from germline, CDR1 is KGHSH and CDR2 is LQKENI. The V gene end was trimmed by 3 bases and the J gene end by 7 bases; junction bases not matched to a gene: 5. CDR3 length: 15 residues.

This chain connects TRBV13 to TRBJ1-1; D is unresolved. V was pared by 5 bases and J by 1 base, with 11 bases between. There are 14 residues in the CDR3. Germline CDR1 is PRHDT and CDR2 is FYEKMQ (reference sequence). The CDR3 DNA is TGTGCCAGCAGCCACCCCACCGGGAACACTGAAGCTTTCTTT. Translated, it gives CASSHPTGNTEAFF.

The rearrangement joins TRBV2 to TRBJ2-7, with D tentatively TRBD1 (5 bases). Germline CDR1 SNHLY, CDR2 FYNNEI. The V end lost 6 bases, the J end lost 1 base, and 13 bases lay between the germline ends. CDR3 length equals 14 residues. CDR3: CASSSLDISYEQYF. For the CDR3, the DNA is TGTGCCAGCAGCTCCTTGGACATATCCTACGAGCAGTACTTC. The full variable domain, with the rest looked up from reference TRBV2 and TRBJ2-7, is EPEVTQTPSHQVTQMGQEVILRCVPISNHLYFYWYRQILGQKVEFLVSFYNNEISEKSEIFDDQFSVERPDGSNFTLKIRSTKLEDSAMYFCASSSLDISYEQYFGPGTRLTVT.

The chain carries TRBV28 and TRBJ2-1, with a weak D call TRBD2 (6 bases). Between the trimmed V and J ends, which lost 5 bases and 0 bases, there was a span of 20 bases. The germline V gene encodes CDR1 MDHEN and CDR2 SYDVKM. This CDR3 has 18 amino acids. CDR3 DNA: TGTGCCAGCAGTACCGTTGCGGGAAAGACTCTCTCCTACAATGAGCAGTTCTTC. Translated: CASSTVAGKTLSYNEQFF.

In this sample, this clone turned up a few times. The chain combines TRBV7-6 with TRBJ2-5; TRBD2 matches 10 bases. CDR1 and CDR2 from the germline V gene are SGHVS and FNYEAQ. The length of the CDR3 is 16 residues. V lost 5 bases to trimming and J lost 5 bases; unmatched junction nucleotides: 11. CDR3 DNA sequence: TGTGCCAGCAGCCACTCTAGCGGGAGAGGTCCGGAGACCCAGTACTTC. This encodes CASSHSSGRGPETQYF.

This clone has just a few counts. V usage is TRBV29-1 and J usage is TRBJ2-1; 8 bases map to TRBD1. The CDR3 consists of 15 residues. Germline V lookup: CDR1 SQVTM, CDR2 ANQGSEA. The junction had 9 bases not matched to a gene; V was cut back by 4 bases and J by 4 bases. CDR3 loop: CSVGGTGGVYNEQFF. The DNA of the CDR3 is TGCAGCGTTGGGGGGACAGGTGGGGTGTACAATGAGCAGTTCTTC.